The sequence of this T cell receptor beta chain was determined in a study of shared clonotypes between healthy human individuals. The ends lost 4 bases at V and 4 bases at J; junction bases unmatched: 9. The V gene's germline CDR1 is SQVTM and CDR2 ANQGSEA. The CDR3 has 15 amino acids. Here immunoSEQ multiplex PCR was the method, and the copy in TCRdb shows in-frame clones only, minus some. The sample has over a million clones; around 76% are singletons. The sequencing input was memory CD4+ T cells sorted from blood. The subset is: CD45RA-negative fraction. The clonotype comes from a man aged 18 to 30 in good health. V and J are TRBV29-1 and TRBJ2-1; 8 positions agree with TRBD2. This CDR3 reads CSVAKAGGAYNEQFF. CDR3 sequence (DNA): TGCAGCGTTGCTAAGGCGGGAGGAGCATACAATGAGCAGTTCTTC.